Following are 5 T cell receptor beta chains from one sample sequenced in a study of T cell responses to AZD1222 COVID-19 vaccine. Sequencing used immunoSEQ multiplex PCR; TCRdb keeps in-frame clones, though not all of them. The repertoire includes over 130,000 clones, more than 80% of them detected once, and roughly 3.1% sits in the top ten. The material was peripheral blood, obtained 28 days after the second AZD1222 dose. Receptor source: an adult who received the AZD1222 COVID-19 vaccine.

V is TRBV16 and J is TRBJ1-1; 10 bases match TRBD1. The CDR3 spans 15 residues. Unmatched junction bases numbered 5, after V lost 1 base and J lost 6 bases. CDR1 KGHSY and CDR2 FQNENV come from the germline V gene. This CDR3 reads CASSQFGQGVSEAFF. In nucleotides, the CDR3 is TGTGCCAGCAGCCAATTCGGACAGGGGGTATCTGAAGCTTTCTTT.

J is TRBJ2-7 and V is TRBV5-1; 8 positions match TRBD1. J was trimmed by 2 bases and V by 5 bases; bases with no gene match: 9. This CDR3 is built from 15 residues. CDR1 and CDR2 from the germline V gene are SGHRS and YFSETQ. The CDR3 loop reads CASSYQTGATYEQYF. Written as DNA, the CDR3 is TGCGCCAGCAGTTACCAGACAGGGGCGACCTACGAGCAGTACTTC.

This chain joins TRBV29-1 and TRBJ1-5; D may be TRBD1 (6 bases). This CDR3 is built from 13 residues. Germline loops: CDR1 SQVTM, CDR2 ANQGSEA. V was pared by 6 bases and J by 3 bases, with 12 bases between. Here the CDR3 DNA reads TGCAGCGTCCTCACAGGGAACAATCAGCCCCAGCATTTT. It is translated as CSVLTGNNQPQHF. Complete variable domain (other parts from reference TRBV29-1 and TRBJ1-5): SAVISQKPSRDICQRGTSLTIQCQVDSQVTMMFWYRQQPGQSLTLIATANQGSEATYESGFVIDKFPISRPNLTFSTLTVSNMSPEDSSIYLCSVLTGNNQPQHFGDGTRLSIL.

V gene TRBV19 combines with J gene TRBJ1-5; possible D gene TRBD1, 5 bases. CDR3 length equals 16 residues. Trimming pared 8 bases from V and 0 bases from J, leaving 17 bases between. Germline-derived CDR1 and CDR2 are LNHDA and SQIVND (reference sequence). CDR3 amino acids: CASQTLGQISNQPQHF. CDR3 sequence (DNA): TGTGCCAGTCAAACCCTCGGACAAATTAGCAATCAGCCCCAGCATTTT.

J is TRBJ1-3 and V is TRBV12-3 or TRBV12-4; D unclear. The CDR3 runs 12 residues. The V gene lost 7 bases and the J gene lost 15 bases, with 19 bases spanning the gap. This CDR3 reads CASKSGRPVAYF. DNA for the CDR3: TGTGCCAGCAAGTCCGGCAGACCGGTAGCATATTTT.